The TCR beta chain under discussion was sequenced for a study of blood T cell repertoires in COVID-19. Background on the study: Spain, Italy and the United States supplied samples that represented acute and convalescent COVID-19.

Clones were sequenced by immunoSEQ multiplex PCR, and TCRdb holds only the in-frame ones, with some missing. The sample has about 370,000 clones; more than 75% are singletons. The CDR3 is 14 amino acids. Germline V CDR1 and CDR2: SGHDT, YYEEEE. V lost 1 base to trimming and J lost 10 bases; unmatched junction nucleotides: 5. This chain links TRBV5-6 with TRBJ1-6, with 7 bases fitting TRBD1. The sequencing input was peripheral blood. The source is a young woman with COVID-19, enrolled during active disease. The chain's CDR3 is CASSLYRGNSPLHF. DNA for the CDR3: TGTGCCAGCAGCTTGTACAGGGGAAACTCACCCCTCCACTTT.